This T cell receptor beta chain came from a study of shared clonotypes between healthy human individuals. Assay: immunoSEQ multiplex PCR; the TCRdb copy retains only in-frame clones and omits some. The table shows about 1.1 million clones, with 75% to 85% occurring only once. With regard to this clone: Because the CDR3's place on the DNA is in doubt, the DNA is left out and the CDR3 is given as listed by TCRdb.

Germline lookup yields CDR1 ENHRY and CDR2 SYGVKD. The length of the CDR3 is 16 amino acids, counting both ends. This receptor was obtained from a young man in good health. Some clones in this sample may be carry-over from other donors' samples. This chain joins TRBV10-3 and TRBJ2-7; no check of the table's D call, TRBD1, against the DNA was made. Sequencing used memory CD4+ T cells from PBMCs. Subset reported: CD45RA-negative fraction. The CDR3 loop is CAISALRARAPYEQYF.